These T cell receptor beta chains were read from a single sample in a study of CD8+ T cells in alopecia areata. Sequenced by immunoSEQ multiplex PCR; TCRdb stores in-frame clones only, minus some. Among around 270,000 clones listed, roughly 60% were seen once. The sequences come from CD4+ T cells sorted from blood, collected at week 24, from a patient treated with tofacitinib. The source is a human donor with alopecia areata. Both conserved end residues are part of each CDR3. The D gene is left open where the match is weak. Only some rows state a clone size, as once, few, many or a class for expanded clones.

length	V	J	D	size	CDR3	DNA
15	TRBV29-1	TRBJ2-3	TRBD1	-	CSVEKGQLFTDTQYF	TGCAGCGTTGAAAAGGGACAGCTTTTTACAGATACGCAGTATTTT
16	TRBV5-1	TRBJ2-2	-	-	CASSLGGFANTGELFF	TGCGCCAGCAGCTTGGGAGGGTTCGCGAACACCGGGGAGCTGTTTTTT
15	TRBV5-1	TRBJ2-5	TRBD2	-	CASSLVGGGQETQYF	TGCGCCAGCAGCTTGGTCGGGGGAGGGCAAGAGACCCAGTACTTC
13	TRBV30	TRBJ2-1	-	-	CAHPGKSYNEQFF	TGTGCCCATCCAGGGAAGTCCTACAATGAGCAGTTCTTC
16	TRBV10-3	TRBJ2-5	-	once	CAISDDRKAIQETQYF	TGTGCCATCAGTGACGATCGTAAGGCCATCCAAGAGACCCAGTACTTC
16	TRBV25-1	TRBJ2-7	-	-	CASTSEGAAPFYEQYF	TGTGCCAGCACTTCCGAGGGCGCCGCACCCTTCTACGAGCAGTACTTC
13	TRBV28	TRBJ1-2	-	-	CASSLSGPDGYTF	TGTGCCAGCAGTTTGTCGGGACCGGATGGCTACACCTTC
12	TRBV30	TRBJ1-5	-	-	CAWSPQSGPQHF	TGTGCCTGGAGCCCCCAGAGTGGGCCCCAGCATTTT
14	TRBV25-1	TRBJ1-2	TRBD1	-	CASSGQGAIWGYTF	TGTGCCAGCAGTGGACAGGGGGCGATTTGGGGCTACACCTTC
16	TRBV2	TRBJ2-2	TRBD1	few	CASSGRQGWNTGELFF	TGTGCCAGCAGTGGTCGACAGGGCTGGAACACCGGGGAGCTGTTTTTT
11	TRBV30	TRBJ2-7	TRBD1	-	CAWWTGGEQYF	TGTGCCTGGTGGACAGGGGGCGAGCAGTACTTC
14	TRBV30	TRBJ2-1	-	once	CAWSAGQGGGEQFF	TGTGCCTGGAGTGCCGGTCAGGGGGGGGGTGAGCAGTTCTTC
13	TRBV30	TRBJ1-1	-	-	CAWSNEGTTEAFF	TGTGCCTGGAGTAACGAGGGGACCACTGAAGCTTTCTTT
14	TRBV25-1	TRBJ2-2	-	few	CASNGYANTGELFF	TGTGCCAGCAACGGCTACGCGAACACCGGGGAGCTGTTTTTT
14	TRBV30	TRBJ1-3	-	-	CAWKGDSPGNTIYF	TGTGCCTGGAAAGGGGATTCTCCTGGAAACACCATATATTTT
12	TRBV29-1	TRBJ2-3	TRBD2	-	CSVVGGTDTQYF	TGCAGCGTTGTCGGGGGGACAGATACGCAGTATTTT
15	TRBV7-9	TRBJ1-3	-	-	CASSLQGNSGNTIYF	TGTGCCAGCAGCTTACAGGGCAACTCTGGAAACACCATATATTTT
21	TRBV5-1	TRBJ2-2	TRBD2	-	CASSLETRGGAPSFLTGELFF	TGCGCCAGCAGCTTGGAGACACGCGGGGGGGCCCCTAGCTTCCTCACCGGGGAGCTGTTTTTT
13	TRBV6-9	TRBJ2-7	-	-	CASRRLGDQVKYF	TGTGCCAGCCGTAGGTTGGGGGACCAGGTGAAGTACTTC
14	TRBV7-2	TRBJ2-5	-	-	CASSFQGGGETQYF	TGTGCCAGCAGCTTTCAGGGAGGTGGAGAGACCCAGTACTTC
12	TRBV7-9	TRBJ1-6	-	-	CATKRNNSPLHF	TGTGCCACCAAACGGAATAATTCACCCCTCCACTTT
18	TRBV10-3	TRBJ1-2	-	few	CAIRAGARDARAPYGYTF	TGTGCCATCAGGGCCGGGGCTCGGGATGCCCGCGCTCCTTATGGCTACACCTTC
13	TRBV29-1	TRBJ1-1	-	-	CSVSGLLNTEAFF	TGCAGCGTTTCGGGGCTACTGAACACTGAAGCTTTCTTT
15	TRBV7-8	TRBJ2-3	-	few	CASGGTVSSTDTQYF	TGTGCCAGCGGCGGGACGGTTTCTAGCACAGATACGCAGTATTTT
12	TRBV5-5	TRBJ1-1	-	few	CASSLAADEAFF	TGTGCCAGCAGCTTGGCCGCGGATGAAGCTTTCTTT
13	TRBV6-5	TRBJ1-2	-	few	CASSETGLGGYTF	TGTGCCAGCAGTGAAACAGGGCTCGGCGGCTACACCTTC
14	TRBV29-1	TRBJ2-7	-	-	CSALVGLEDYEQYF	TGCAGCGCCCTTGTAGGCTTGGAGGACTACGAGCAGTACTTC
12	TRBV2	TRBJ2-7	-	once	CASRLSTYEQYF	TGTGCCAGCCGTCTCAGCACCTACGAGCAGTACTTC
13	TRBV29-1	TRBJ2-5	-	few	CSVGPGLQETQYF	TGCAGCGTTGGCCCGGGCCTGCAAGAGACCCAGTACTTC
13	TRBV2	TRBJ2-7	-	few	CASSGGGSYEQYF	TGTGCCAGCAGCGGGGGAGGAAGCTACGAGCAGTACTTC
13	TRBV14	TRBJ1-1	TRBD1	-	CASSRTGGTEAFF	TGTGCCAGCAGCCGGACAGGGGGCACTGAAGCTTTCTTT
14	TRBV7-3	TRBJ1-1	-	few	CASSFRGMNTEAFF	TGTGCCAGCAGCTTCCGGGGTATGAACACTGAAGCTTTCTTT
14	TRBV5-1	TRBJ1-1	-	few	CASSSSNRDVEAFF	TGCGCCAGCAGCTCGAGCAACCGGGACGTTGAAGCTTTCTTT
12	TRBV29-1	TRBJ2-1	-	-	CSVHHSGNEQFF	TGCAGCGTCCACCACAGTGGCAATGAGCAGTTCTTC
12	TRBV4-3	TRBJ1-2	-	-	CASSQGPYGYTF	TGCGCCAGCAGCCAAGGTCCATATGGCTACACCTTC
15	TRBV28	TRBJ2-7	-	-	CASSRRSLRPHEQYF	TGTGCCAGCAGCAGGCGATCCCTCCGCCCCCACGAGCAGTACTTC
20	TRBV4-2	TRBJ2-2	TRBD2	-	CASSQDPLIGGGTNTGELFF	TGTGCCAGCAGCCAAGATCCCCTGATCGGCGGGGGGACGAACACCGGGGAGCTGTTTTTT
16	TRBV18	TRBJ2-6	-	-	CASSERVPSGANVLTF	TGTGCCAGCTCGGAGAGAGTCCCCTCTGGGGCCAACGTCCTGACTTTC
11	TRBV7-9	TRBJ2-1	-	-	CASSSKGGRIF	TGTGCCAGCAGCTCTAAGGGGGGGCGGATCTTC
13	TRBV9	TRBJ2-3	-	once	CASSPGGTDTQYF	TGTGCCAGCAGCCCAGGGGGCACAGATACGCAGTATTTT
14	TRBV29-1	TRBJ2-7	-	-	CSVEGGTGPLGQYF	TGCAGCGTTGAAGGGGGGACGGGTCCCCTGGGGCAGTACTTC